The 15 T cell receptor beta chains in this list originate from one sample, sequenced in a study of technical replicates of blood from a handful of donors (TCRdb year 2017). The library was generated by the immunoSEQ multiplex PCR assay. The clones in this table, taken by TCRdb from immuneACCESS, are in-frame only. Not every clone is retained; where verified, under half of the shortfall comes from an unresolved V gene, and the cause of the rest is unknown. The sample contains tens of thousands of clones, roughly nine tenths of them found a single time. The ten largest clones capture approximately 5% of the sample. Sequencing input: PBMCs. Receptor source: a human donor in good health. Some clones in this sample may be carry-over from other donors' samples.

The chain couples TRBV5-5 to TRBJ1-1; 9 bases fit TRBD1. The germline V gene encodes CDR1 SGHKS and CDR2 YYEKEE (reference sequence). CDR3 length: 13 residues. Trimming removed 4 bases from V and 4 bases from J; junction bases left unmatched: 2. This CDR3 is CASSQDRGTEAFF. CDR3 DNA: TGTGCCAGCAGCCAGGACAGGGGCACTGAAGCTTTCTTT.

The chain employs TRBV4-2 and TRBJ2-3; D possibly corresponds to TRBD1 (5 bases). V was shortened by 0 bases and J by 5 bases, with 12 bases between the two germline ends. CDR3 length: 15 residues. Per the germline V gene, CDR1 is LGHNA and CDR2 is YNFKEQ. The CDR3 nucleotides read TGTGCCAGCAGCCAAGATTCCAGGGTGGGAGATACGCAGTATTTT. Translated, it gives CASSQDSRVGDTQYF.

The chain joins TRBV5-6 to TRBJ1-2; no clear D. The CDR3 totals 15 residues. CDR1 and CDR2 from the germline V gene are SGHDT and YYEEEE. With 4 bases removed from V and 6 bases from J, the gap between germline ends came to 19 bases. This CDR3 is CASSLGSTGVDGYTF. CDR3 DNA sequence: TGTGCCAGCAGCCTGGGGTCGACCGGGGTAGATGGCTACACCTTC.

The chain employs TRBV7-2 and TRBJ2-7, with TRBD2 matching over 7 bases. This CDR3 has 15 amino acids. V lost 6 bases and J lost 4; bases outside the gene matches: 12. Germline CDR1 SGHTA, CDR2 FQGNSA. The CDR3 region is CASRPTPGLLYEQYF. CDR3 DNA: TGTGCCAGCAGGCCAACCCCGGGACTACTTTACGAGCAGTACTTC.

V is TRBV19 and J is TRBJ1-5, with D maybe TRBD1 (5 bases). CDR1 LNHDA and CDR2 SQIVND come from the germline V gene (reference sequence). The ends were cut back, 7 bases at V and 2 bases at J, with 15 bases in the middle. The CDR3 is 15 residues long. DNA of the CDR3: TGTGCCAGTATTCAGTACGCCAGGGGCAATCAGCCCCAGCATTTT. It is translated as CASIQYARGNQPQHF.

This chain joins TRBV10-3 and TRBJ1-1; TRBD1 matches 7 bases. Trimming cost V 6 bases and J 7 bases; bases outside gene matches: 2. CDR3 length equals 11 residues. Germline V gene sequence: CDR1 ENHRY, CDR2 SYGVKD. The CDR3 loop is CAIRGDSEAFF. CDR3 nucleotide sequence: TGTGCCATCAGGGGGGACAGTGAAGCTTTCTTT.

The J gene is TRBJ2-5, the V gene TRBV14; weak D call: TRBD2 (6 bases). The V end was cut by 4 bases, the J end by 2 bases, with 23 bases between. The CDR3 is made up of 18 amino acids. Per germline, CDR1 SGHDN and CDR2 FVKESK. Written as DNA, the CDR3 is TGTGCCAGCAGCCGCATCTCCTCACTCGGAGGGCGTCAAGAGACCCAGTACTTC. This translates into CASSRISSLGGRQETQYF.

This sequence joins TRBV4-3 and TRBJ2-7, with 10 bases identical to TRBD1. This CDR3 is 15 amino acids long. Germline CDR1 LGHNA, CDR2 YSLEER. V lost 0 bases, J lost 7 bases, and 6 bases stayed unmatched. The CDR3 bases are TGCGCCAGCAGCCAAGATCGGGGACAGGGGTGGGAGCAGTACTTC. Translating gives CASSQDRGQGWEQYF.

The CDR3 region has the DNA TGCGCCAGCAGCTTGGGCCAAGCTAGGAATGAGCAGTTCTTC. This gives the protein CASSLGQARNEQFF. This chain joins TRBV5-1 and TRBJ2-1; D remains ambiguous. Germline V gives CDR1 SGHRS, CDR2 YFSETQ. The CDR3 length is 14 residues. The V gene lost 0 bases and the J gene lost 7 bases, with 11 bases spanning the gap.

The V call is TRBV28, the J call TRBJ2-4; 10 nucleotides align to TRBD2. The CDR3 loop spans 15 amino acids. Germline CDR1 and CDR2: MDHEN and SYDVKM. With 5 bases clipped from V and 5 bases from J, the junction kept 6 bases outside the gene matches. The CDR3 sequence: CASSPSGGAQNIQYF. The CDR3 nucleotides read TGTGCCAGCAGTCCGAGCGGGGGGGCACAAAACATTCAGTACTTC.

This chain links TRBV7-2 with TRBJ2-7, with 11 bases identical to TRBD2. The CDR3 sequence is 16 residues long. Trimming cost V 5 bases and J 4 bases; bases outside gene matches: 10. Per germline, CDR1 SGHTA and CDR2 FQGNSA. The CDR3 DNA sequence: TGTGCCAGCAGCCTCGACGGGCTAGCGGGAGGATACGAGCAGTACTTC. Residues: CASSLDGLAGGYEQYF.

There are a few counts of this clone. The chain is built from TRBV4-3 and TRBJ1-2; D is uncertain. Trimming removed 0 bases from V and 0 bases from J, with 20 bases in between. The germline V gene encodes CDR1 LGHNA and CDR2 YSLEER. The CDR3 has 19 residues. The CDR3 bases are TGCGCCAGCAGCCAAGATTCGCCTGGTCGGGTCGGAGCTAACTATGGCTACACCTTC. Translation: CASSQDSPGRVGANYGYTF.

Only a few counts were recorded for this clone. The chain couples TRBV11-3 to TRBJ1-1; maybe TRBD1 (6 bases). V was shortened by 5 bases and J by 3 bases, with 10 bases between the two germline ends. There are 13 residues in the CDR3. Per germline, CDR1 SGHNT and CDR2 YENEEA. The chain's CDR3 is CASSQGQYTEAFF. CDR3 sequence (DNA): TGTGCCAGCAGCCAAGGACAGTACACTGAAGCTTTCTTT.

V and J are TRBV6-5 and TRBJ1-1, with 7 positions matching TRBD1. The CDR3 runs 15 residues. The germline CDR1 and CDR2 sequences are MNHEY and SVGAGI. Unmatched junction bases numbered 4, after V lost 2 bases and J lost 1 base. Here the CDR3 reads CASSYGDSGNTEAFF. The DNA for the CDR3 is TGTGCCAGCAGTTACGGGGACAGTGGGAACACTGAAGCTTTCTTT.

As DNA, the CDR3 is TGTGCCAGCAGCTTAGCACGGGGGATTACTCACAATGAGCAGTTCTTC. This encodes CASSLARGITHNEQFF. This chain links TRBV7-9 with TRBJ2-1, with D possibly matching TRBD2 (6 bases). Trimming pared 0 bases from V and 5 bases from J, leaving 14 bases between. This CDR3 has 16 amino acids. Per germline, CDR1 SEHNR and CDR2 FQNEAQ (reference sequence).